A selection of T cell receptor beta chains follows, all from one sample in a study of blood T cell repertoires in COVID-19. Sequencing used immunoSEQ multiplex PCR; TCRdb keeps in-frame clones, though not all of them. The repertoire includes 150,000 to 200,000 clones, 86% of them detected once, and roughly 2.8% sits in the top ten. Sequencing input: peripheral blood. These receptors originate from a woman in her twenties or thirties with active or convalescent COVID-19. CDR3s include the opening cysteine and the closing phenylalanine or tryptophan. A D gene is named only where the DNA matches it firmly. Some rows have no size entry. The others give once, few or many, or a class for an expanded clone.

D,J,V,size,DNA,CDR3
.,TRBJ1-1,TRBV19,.,TGTGCCAGTAGTATCCGAACTTTGAACACTGAAGCTTTCTTT,CASSIRTLNTEAFF
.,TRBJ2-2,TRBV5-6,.,TGTGCCAGCACCGAGGGGGTCACCGGGGAGCTGTTTTTT,CASTEGVTGELFF
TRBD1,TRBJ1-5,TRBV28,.,TGTGCCAGCAGTTCTGTCTCCGGGACAGGGAGTCAGCCCCAGCATTTT,CASSSVSGTGSQPQHF
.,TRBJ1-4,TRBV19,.,TGTGCCAGTAGCGTGACACGCGCAACTAATGAAAAACTGTTTTTT,CASSVTRATNEKLFF
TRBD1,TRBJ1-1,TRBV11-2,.,TGTGCCAGCAGCTTAGCACAGGGGGTAACTGAAGCTTTCTTT,CASSLAQGVTEAFF
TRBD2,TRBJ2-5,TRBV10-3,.,TGTGCCATCAAACCTAGCGGGAGTTTTGAGACCCAGTACTTC,CAIKPSGSFETQYF
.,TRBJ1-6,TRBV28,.,TGTGCCAGCAGTTTAGGGGGGGGAGGTTCACCCCTCCACTTT,CASSLGGGGSPLHF
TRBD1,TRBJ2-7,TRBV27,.,TGTGCCAGCAGGGAGGACAGGACCCCCTACGAGCAGTACTTC,CASREDRTPYEQYF
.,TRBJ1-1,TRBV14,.,TGTGCCAGCAGATCCACCGGGAGCTCTGAAGCTTTCTTT,CASRSTGSSEAFF
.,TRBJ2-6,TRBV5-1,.,TGCGCCAGCAGCTTGGACGGGTCAGCCAGCTCTGGGGCCAACGTCCTGACTTTC,CASSLDGSASSGANVLTF
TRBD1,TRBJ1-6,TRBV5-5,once,TGTGCCAGCAGCCCCTCCAGGGGGCCCGATTCACCCCTCCACTTT,CASSPSRGPDSPLHF
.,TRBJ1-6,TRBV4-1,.,TGCGCCAGCAGCCCGCAAGGGTCAGGGTCCCGCTCGGATTCACCCCTCCACTTT,CASSPQGSGSRSDSPLHF
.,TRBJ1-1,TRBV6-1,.,TGTGCCAGCAGTGATCGGCAGGGCGTAGGAATGAACACTGAAGCTTTCTTT,CASSDRQGVGMNTEAFF
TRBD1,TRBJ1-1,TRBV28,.,TGTGCCAGCAGACCTCCCCCGGGACAGGGATCCACTGAAGCTTTCTTT,CASRPPPGQGSTEAFF
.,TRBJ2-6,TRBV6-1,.,TGTGCCAGCAGTGAAGAGGGGGGGTCTGGGGCCAACGTCCTGACTTTC,CASSEEGGSGANVLTF
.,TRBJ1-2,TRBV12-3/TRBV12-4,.,TGTGCCAGCAGTCCTACAGGTATCAGAGGCTACACCTTC,CASSPTGIRGYTF
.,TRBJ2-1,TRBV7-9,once,TGTGCCAGCAGCTTAGAAGAGTCACCGGACAATGAGCAGTTCTTC,CASSLEESPDNEQFF
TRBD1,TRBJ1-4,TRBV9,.,TGTGCCAGCAGCGTAGAGGGGGCAGGAAATAATGAAAAACTGTTTTTT,CASSVEGAGNNEKLFF
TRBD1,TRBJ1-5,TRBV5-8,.,TGTGCCAGCAGCTTGGAGGGGGCTTATGGCAATCAGCCCCAGCATTTT,CASSLEGAYGNQPQHF
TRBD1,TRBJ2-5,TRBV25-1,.,TGTGCCAGCAGTGACTGGGGACAGGGAAGGGGAGAGACCCAGTACTTC,CASSDWGQGRGETQYF
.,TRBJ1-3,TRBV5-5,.,TGTGCCAGCACCTTACAACCGGACAGCTCTGGAAACACCATATATTTT,CASTLQPDSSGNTIYF
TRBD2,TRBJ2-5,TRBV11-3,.,TGTGCCAGCAGCCCCGGGACTAGCGGGTCCTGGTGGGAGACCCAGTACTTC,CASSPGTSGSWWETQYF
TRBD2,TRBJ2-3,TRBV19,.,TGTGCCAGTAGAACTAGCGGGAGATTCAATACGCAGTATTTT,CASRTSGRFNTQYF
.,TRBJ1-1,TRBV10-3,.,TGTGCCATCAGTGAGTCGAGCGTCCTCCCATGGGCTGAAGCTTTCTTT,CAISESSVLPWAEAFF
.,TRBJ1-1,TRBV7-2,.,TGTGCCAGCAGCTTACGGAGGGACACTGAAGCTTTCTTT,CASSLRRDTEAFF
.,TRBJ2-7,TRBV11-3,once,TGTGCCAGCAGCCCCCGGGGTAGGTCCTACGAGCAGTACTTC,CASSPRGRSYEQYF
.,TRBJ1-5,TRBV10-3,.,TGTGCCATGTCAGATCGAGGGGGACAGCCCCAGCATTTT,CAMSDRGGQPQHF
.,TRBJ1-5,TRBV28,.,TGTGCCAGCAGTTTAGGAGTGAGGATCAATCAGCCCCAGCATTTT,CASSLGVRINQPQHF
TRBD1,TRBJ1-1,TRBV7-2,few,TGTGCCAGCAGCTCGACAGGGGGCGGGACTGAAGCTTTCTTT,CASSSTGGGTEAFF
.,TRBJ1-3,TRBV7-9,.,TGTGCCAGCAGCTTAGACAGAGGAAACACCATATATTTT,CASSLDRGNTIYF
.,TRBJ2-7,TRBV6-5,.,TGTGCCAGCAGTTCCCGGGACACCTACTACGAGCAGTACTTC,CASSSRDTYYEQYF
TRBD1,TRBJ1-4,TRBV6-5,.,TGTGCCAGCACTTCAACAGGGGGGGAGGGGGAAAAACTGTTTTTT,CASTSTGGEGEKLFF
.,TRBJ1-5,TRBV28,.,TGTGCCAGCAGTGGAACTAATAAGGGCAATCAGCCCCAGCATTTT,CASSGTNKGNQPQHF
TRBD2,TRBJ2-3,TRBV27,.,TGTGCCAGCAGTTTATCGGGACTAGCGGGGGCGCAGGGGGCAGATACGCAGTATTTT,CASSLSGLAGAQGADTQYF
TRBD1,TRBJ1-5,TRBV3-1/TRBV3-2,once,TGTGCCAGCAGCCCGGACAGGAACAATCAGCCCCAGCATTTT,CASSPDRNNQPQHF
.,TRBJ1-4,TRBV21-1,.,TGTGCCAGCAGCAGTCTCCAAACTCAGGGGGCTCGTGGTGAAAAACTGTTTTTT,CASSSLQTQGARGEKLFF
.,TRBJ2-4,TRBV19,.,TGTGCCAGTAGTCTAGGGGTAGCGAACATTCAGTACTTC,CASSLGVANIQYF
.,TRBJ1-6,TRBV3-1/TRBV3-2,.,TGTGCCAGCAGCCAAGGCGCACAGACAAATTCACCCCTCCACTTT,CASSQGAQTNSPLHF
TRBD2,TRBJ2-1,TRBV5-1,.,TGCGCCAGCAGCTTGGCCGGACTAGCGGGGGGGCGGTCCTACAATGAGCAGTTCTTC,CASSLAGLAGGRSYNEQFF
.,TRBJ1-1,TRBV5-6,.,TGTGCCAGCAGCTTAATTATGAACACTGAAGCTTTCTTT,CASSLIMNTEAFF
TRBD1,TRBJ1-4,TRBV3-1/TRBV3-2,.,TGTGCCAGCAGCACCCCCGGGACAGGGGATGAAAAACTGTTTTTT,CASSTPGTGDEKLFF
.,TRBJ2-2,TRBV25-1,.,TGTGCCAGCGAGGGGGTCAGCGGGGAGCTGTTTTTT,CASEGVSGELFF